This entry lists 27 T cell receptor beta chains sequenced from one sample in a study of blood T cell repertoires in COVID-19. This table comes from immunoSEQ multiplex PCR, and its TCRdb copy is limited to in-frame clones, with some not included. The sample includes about 40,000 clones, over 80% seen only once; the top ten take approximately 8.8%. The sequencing sample was made of peripheral blood. These receptor sequences come from a woman between 70 and 85 years old with acute or convalescent COVID-19.

The rearrangement joins TRBV28 to TRBJ1-6; D remains unclear. CDR1 and CDR2 from the germline V gene are MDHEN and SYDVKM. The V gene lost 3 bases and the J gene lost 7 bases, with 7 bases spanning the gap. CDR3 length: 13 residues. The CDR3 nucleotides are TGTGCCAGCAGTTTCCCCATGAATTCACCCCTCCACTTT. This encodes CASSFPMNSPLHF.

This clone was counted a single time. DNA of the CDR3: TGTGCCAGCAGCTTAGACGGGACTAGCGGACGAGAGCAGTTCTTC. Its translation is CASSLDGTSGREQFF. This rearrangement joins TRBV7-2 to TRBJ2-1; TRBD2 agrees at 11 bases. The CDR3 runs to 15 residues. Trimming cost V 1 base and J 10 bases; bases outside gene matches: 6. The germline V gene has CDR1 SGHTA and CDR2 FQGNSA.

V usage is TRBV12-3 or TRBV12-4 and J usage is TRBJ1-1; D might be TRBD1 (6 bases). This CDR3 contains 13 residues. Between the trimmed V and J ends, which lost 7 bases and 3 bases, there was a span of 12 bases. The CDR3 protein is CASISRGYTEAFF. The CDR3 bases are TGTGCCAGCATATCAAGGGGGTACACTGAAGCTTTCTTT.

This chain joins TRBV29-1 and TRBJ1-1, with D perhaps TRBD1 (5 bases). Per germline, CDR1 SQVTM and CDR2 ANQGSEA. The CDR3 loop spans 14 amino acids. Trimming left V 4 bases short and J 0 bases short, with 12 bases between. The CDR3 sequence: CSVVVGGMNTEAFF. DNA of the CDR3: TGCAGCGTTGTTGTGGGGGGTATGAACACTGAAGCTTTCTTT. Using reference TRBV29-1 and TRBJ1-1 for the parts outside the CDR3, the full variable domain is SAVISQKPSRDICQRGTSLTIQCQVDSQVTMMFWYRQQPGQSLTLIATANQGSEATYESGFVIDKFPISRPNLTFSTLTVSNMSPEDSSIYLCSVVVGGMNTEAFFGQGTRLTVV.

The chain couples TRBV10-1 to TRBJ2-1; 9 nucleotides agree with TRBD1. This CDR3 has 14 amino acids. Per the germline V gene, CDR1 is WNHNN and CDR2 is SYGVQD (reference sequence). Trimming cost V 6 bases and J 5 bases; bases outside gene matches: 5. The CDR3 spells CASSRDRANNEQFF. DNA for the CDR3: TGCGCCAGCAGCCGGGACAGGGCTAACAATGAGCAGTTCTTC.

This clone was counted a single time. The chain carries TRBV27 and TRBJ1-6; 7 bases align to TRBD1. Germline V gene data show CDR1 as MNHEY and CDR2 as SMNVEV (reference sequence). The length of the CDR3 is 14 residues. With 3 bases clipped from V and 7 bases from J, the junction kept 3 bases outside the gene matches. CDR3 region: CASSFDRDNSPLHF. The CDR3, as DNA: TGTGCCAGCAGTTTCGACAGGGACAATTCACCCCTCCACTTT.

The genes are TRBV30 and TRBJ1-2; tentatively, D is TRBD1 (6 bases). Germline-derived CDR1 and CDR2 are GTSNPN and SVGIG (reference sequence). Trimming stripped 0 bases from V and 8 bases from J, with 10 bases between. The CDR3 covers 12 residues. The CDR3 nucleotides read TGTGCCTGGAGTGTAAAGGGGGAAGGCTACACCTTC. Translation gives CAWSVKGEGYTF.

This chain uses TRBV5-6 with TRBJ2-7, with 11 bases aligning to TRBD2. Trimming at V came to 4 bases and at J to 6 bases, leaving 9 bases not matched to a gene. CDR1 is SGHDT, CDR2 YYEEEE, per germline. The CDR3 is made up of 15 amino acids. In DNA form, the CDR3 reads TGTGCCAGCAGCACCCTCCTTACTAGCGGGAGCGAGCAGTACGTC. Translating it yields CASSTLLTSGSEQYV.

A single count supports this clone. The chain has TRBV6-2 or TRBV6-3 and TRBJ2-7, with 14 bases identical to TRBD2. Germline assignment: CDR1 MNHEY and CDR2 SVGEGT. With V trimmed by 5 bases and J by 4 bases, 4 bases remained unmatched. This CDR3 spans 15 amino acids. The CDR3 DNA sequence: TGTGCCAGCAGTGAGGGGACTAGCGGGGGATACGAGCAGTACGTC. The encoded protein is CASSEGTSGGYEQYV.

The chain employs TRBV30 and TRBJ1-5; 7 positions match TRBD1. The ends lost 4 bases at V and 0 bases at J; junction bases unmatched: 3. Germline CDR1 GTSNPN, CDR2 SVGIG (reference sequence). This CDR3 is built from 14 residues. In nucleotides, the CDR3 is TGTGCCTGGACCAGGACAGGTAGCAATCAGCCCCAGCATTTT. The encoded protein is CAWTRTGSNQPQHF.

V gene TRBV19 combines with J gene TRBJ1-5, with 9 bases aligning to TRBD1. Germline loops: CDR1 LNHDA, CDR2 SQIVND (reference sequence). The CDR3 runs 13 residues. The V segment lost 8 bases and the J segment 6 bases; nucleotides outside the gene matches: 5. The CDR3 sequence: CASGTGNAQPQHF. CDR3 in DNA: TGTGCCAGTGGGACAGGGAATGCTCAGCCCCAGCATTTT. The full variable domain, in which reference TRBV19 and TRBJ1-5 provide the parts outside the CDR3, is DGGITQSPKYLFRKEGQNVTLSCEQNLNHDAMYWYRQDPGQGLRLIYYSQIVNDFQKGDIAEGYSVSREKKESFPLTVTSAQKNPTAFYLCASGTGNAQPQHFGDGTRLSIL.

Written as DNA, the CDR3 is TGTGCCAGTAGTATAGATGGGGGACTTTCCACAGATACGCAGTATTTT. This encodes CASSIDGGLSTDTQYF. The chain recombines TRBV19 with TRBJ2-3, with a weak D call TRBD2 (6 bases). Germline-derived CDR1 and CDR2 are LNHDA and SQIVND (reference sequence). The CDR3 is made up of 16 amino acids. Between the trimmed V and J ends, which lost 0 bases and 2 bases, there was a span of 12 bases.

The chain carries TRBV28 and TRBJ2-1, with D hard to call. The V end was cut by 6 bases, the J end by 9 bases, with 9 bases between. CDR1 is MDHEN and CDR2 is SYDVKM in the germline V gene. The CDR3 extends over 11 amino acids. In DNA form, the CDR3 reads TGTGCCAGCAGCACGCGCGGTGAGCAGTTCTTC. It specifies CASSTRGEQFF.

The CDR3 DNA follows: TGTGCCAGCGGTTATGCGGATACGCAGTATTTT. Translating it yields CASGYADTQYF. The V and J genes are TRBV28 and TRBJ2-3; D unclear. Germline loops: CDR1 MDHEN, CDR2 SYDVKM. The CDR3 length is 11 residues. The V gene lost 8 bases and the J gene lost 6 bases, with 9 bases spanning the gap. Filled out from reference TRBV28 and TRBJ2-3, the complete variable domain reads DVKVTQSSRYLVKRTGEKVFLECVQDMDHENMFWYRQDPGLGLRLIYFSYDVKMKEKGDIPEGYSVSREKKERFSLILESASTNQTSMYLCASGYADTQYFGPGTRLTVL.

The chain carries TRBV7-2 and TRBJ2-1, with 14 bases that match TRBD2. The V gene's germline CDR1 is SGHTA and CDR2 FQGNSA. The CDR3 extends over 19 amino acids. V was clipped by 4 bases and J by 7 bases; unmatched bases: 15. The CDR3 DNA reads as TGTGCCAGCAGCTCGCGGACAGGCTTTGGGACTAGCGGGAGTAATGAGCAGTTCTTC. As protein: CASSSRTGFGTSGSNEQFF.

This clone has just one count. This sequence joins TRBV7-9 and TRBJ2-1; D might be TRBD1 (5 bases). The V end was cut by 0 bases, the J end by 4 bases, with 10 bases between. CDR1 is SEHNR and CDR2 is FQNEAQ in the germline V gene (reference sequence). This CDR3 comprises 15 residues. CDR3 protein: CASSLAQTEYNEQFF. The CDR3 DNA reads TGTGCCAGCAGCTTAGCGCAGACAGAGTACAATGAGCAGTTCTTC.

This clone was seen just once. This chain joins TRBV5-6 and TRBJ2-4, with 11 bases matching TRBD2. J gave up 8 bases and V 0 bases, and 7 bases lay outside the gene matches. Germline CDR1 SGHDT, CDR2 YYEEEE. The CDR3 is made up of 16 amino acids. The CDR3 sequence: CASSLGTSGSGDIQYF. In DNA, the CDR3 is TGTGCCAGCAGCTTGGGAACTAGCGGGAGTGGAGACATTCAGTACTTC.

This chain connects TRBV24-1 to TRBJ2-1; 9 nucleotides agree with TRBD1. With V trimmed by 4 bases and J by 2 bases, 5 bases remained unmatched. Germline V gene lookup returns CDR1 KGHDR and CDR2 SFDVKD. This CDR3 has 16 residues. CDR3 residues: CATSDRDRAAYNEQFF. The CDR3 DNA reads as TGTGCCACCAGTGACCGGGACAGGGCAGCCTACAATGAGCAGTTCTTC.

The gene calls are TRBV28 and TRBJ1-3; perhaps TRBD1 as D (6 bases). Germline values: CDR1 MDHEN, CDR2 SYDVKM. CDR3 length equals 15 residues. V dropped 5 bases and J dropped 0 bases, with 11 bases sitting between them. CDR3 in DNA: TGTGCCAGCAGTCTGGACAGCCACTCTGGAAACACCATATATTTT. Translated, it gives CASSLDSHSGNTIYF.

The genes are TRBV6-2 or TRBV6-3 and TRBJ1-1; TRBD1 matches 8 bases. This CDR3 comprises 16 residues. Germline V CDR1 and CDR2: MNHEY, SVGEGT. J gave up 1 base and V 6 bases, and 10 bases lay outside the gene matches. The CDR3 loop is CASSRPFQGANTEAFF. In DNA form, the CDR3 reads TGTGCCAGCAGCCGCCCGTTTCAGGGGGCGAACACTGAAGCTTTCTTT.

This chain links TRBV9 with TRBJ1-1; 10 bases fit TRBD1. The CDR3 covers 15 residues. Germline CDR1 reads SGDLS; CDR2 reads YYNGEE. The trim removed 4 bases at V and 5 bases at J, leaving 8 bases unmatched. CDR3 coding DNA: TGTGCCAGCAGCAGCCGGGACAGGGGTCGAACTGAAGCTTTCTTT. The encoded protein is CASSSRDRGRTEAFF.

This chain links TRBV7-3 with TRBJ1-2; TRBD1 matches 10 bases. V lost 1 base and J lost 1; bases outside the gene matches: 12. CDR1 is SGHTA, CDR2 FQGTGA, per germline. This CDR3 has 19 amino acids. The CDR3 bases are TGTGCCAGCAGCTTAAGGGTCATCGGGACAGGGGAGGGTAACTATGGCTACACCTTC. This sequence encodes CASSLRVIGTGEGNYGYTF.

The V call is TRBV12-3 or TRBV12-4, the J call TRBJ1-5; D perhaps matches TRBD1 (6 bases). This CDR3 has 13 residues. V was trimmed by 6 bases and J by 6 bases, leaving 12 bases between them. CDR3 in amino acids: CASRAGEGQPQHF. The CDR3 DNA is TGTGCCAGCAGGGCAGGGGAGGGTCAGCCCCAGCATTTT.

This chain links TRBV28 with TRBJ1-2, with TRBD1 matching over 10 bases. With V trimmed by 6 bases and J by 8 bases, 6 bases remained unmatched. The CDR3 is 13 residues long. Per the germline V gene, CDR1 is MDHEN and CDR2 is SYDVKM. The CDR3 DNA reads TGTGCCAGCAGCCAAGGGGACAGGGGCGGCTACACCTTC. Amino acids: CASSQGDRGGYTF.

The V and J genes are TRBV7-6 and TRBJ2-1; 7 bases are shared with TRBD2. Germline V gene sequence: CDR1 SGHVS, CDR2 FNYEAQ. This CDR3 region has 13 residues. The trim removed 5 bases at V and 12 bases at J, leaving 10 bases unmatched. CDR3 in amino acids: CASSPTSLMGQFF. CDR3 DNA sequence: TGTGCCAGCAGCCCGACTAGCCTCATGGGGCAGTTCTTC.

This chain joins TRBV7-2 and TRBJ2-3; the match to TRBD2 covers 11 bases. Germline trimming cut 5 bases from V and 4 bases from J; bases unmatched to any gene: 8. The CDR3 runs to 16 residues. Germline CDR1 and CDR2: SGHTA and FQGNSA. The CDR3 protein is CASSTIAGGGPDTQYF. The CDR3 bases are TGTGCCAGCAGCACAATAGCGGGGGGGGGCCCAGATACGCAGTATTTT.

The V and J genes are TRBV7-9 and TRBJ2-5, with TRBD2 matching 9 bases. V shed 3 bases and J 1 base; nucleotides not matched to a gene: 3. The germline V gene has CDR1 SEHNR and CDR2 FQNEAQ (reference sequence). The CDR3 is 15 residues long. In nucleotides, the CDR3 is TGTGCCAGCAGCTTTCTAGCGGGATCCCAAGAGACCCAGTACTTC. As protein: CASSFLAGSQETQYF.